This TCR beta chain originates from a study of blood T cell repertoires in COVID-19. Study-level background: T cells, B-cell-depleted T cells, or PBMCs supplied cDNA or gDNA.

This clone was counted a single time. Sequenced by immunoSEQ multiplex PCR; TCRdb stores in-frame clones only, minus some. This sample carries roughly 140,000 clones, 70% to 90% of them seen once, and the ten largest clones take over 2.5%. The CDR3 loop spans 15 amino acids. V gave up 5 bases and J gave up 3 bases; unmatched junction bases: 7. Germline values: CDR1 SGHTA, CDR2 FQGTGA. The specimen sequenced was peripheral blood. V gene TRBV7-3 combines with J gene TRBJ2-3; 8 bases agree with TRBD1. The clonotype originates from a man aged 45-65 years with acute or convalescent COVID-19. The CDR3 here is CASSPGQGDTDTQYF. The CDR3 region has the DNA TGTGCCAGCAGCCCAGGACAGGGCGATACAGATACGCAGTATTTT.